The present T cell receptor beta chain was sequenced within a study of T cell repertoires in cytomegalovirus infection. Regarding the study as a whole: Using cumulative public TCR beta family frequency, the authors identified those who carried CMV together with the relevant HLA. The study found HLA-C-restricted CMV-specific TCR beta clonotypes dominating the ex vivo response.

The CDR3 covers 14 residues. Looked up from germline, CDR1 is MDHEN and CDR2 is SYDVKM. V was pared by 8 bases and J by 2 bases, with 15 bases between. For this clonotype: The antigen is undetermined.

TCRdb reprocessed the reads with MiXCR, giving one entry per CDR3 protein. The sample includes approximately 700,000 distinct CDR3 sequences, 35% to 45% of them seen just once. This chain links TRBV28 with TRBJ1-2; a possible D gene is TRBD1 (5 bases). Sample: PBMCs. This clonotype originated in a human donor in good health (CMV status not recorded). Some clones in this sample may be carry-over from other donors' samples. CDR3 sequence reads: CASSKPGRNYGYTF. The CDR3 nucleotides read TGTGCCAGCTCGAAGCCGGGACGGAACTATGGCTACACCTTC.